This T cell receptor (beta chain) was observed in a study of CD4 T cells in relation to SARS-CoV-2 and coronaviruses. Looking at the study overall: PBMCs were cultured with antigen for roughly 9 days before TCR beta sequencing.

TCRdb's table, derived via immunoSEQ multiplex PCR, lists solely in-frame clones and lacks some. Of around 34,000 clones in the sample, around four fifths were seen once. A note on this clone: Its antigen is not known.

Trimming pared 5 bases from V and 2 bases from J, leaving 10 bases between. Germline V gene lookup returns CDR1 MDHEN and CDR2 SYDVKM. The CDR3 has 13 amino acids. V and J are TRBV28 and TRBJ2-7; D not certain. Sequenced sample: memory CD4+ T cells from PBMCs, cultured in vitro. This receptor was obtained from an adult with COVID-19. CDR3 in amino acids: CASSPSFAYEQYF. The CDR3 nucleotides are TGTGCCAGCAGTCCCTCGTTTGCCTACGAGCAGTACTTC.